The 4 T cell receptor beta chains in this list originate from one sample, sequenced in a study of shared clonotypes between healthy human individuals. Method: immunoSEQ multiplex PCR; TCRdb's copy keeps in-frame clones and lacks some. The sample holds roughly 500,000 clones, approximately 80% seen once. Sequenced input: PBMCs. All receptors come from a woman in her forties in good health. Some clones in this sample may be carry-over from other donors' samples.

This clone turned up a few times. In nucleotides, the CDR3 is TGTGCCAGCAGGATCGAGGAAAGCTATGGCTACACCTTC. Protein: CASRIEESYGYTF. V and J are TRBV28 and TRBJ1-2; D not certain. This CDR3 region has 13 residues. Trimming took off 6 bases at V and 4 bases at J, with 12 bases between the two ends. CDR1 and CDR2 (germline): MDHEN, SYDVKM.

This CDR3 is CAGQLAGGPGELFF. DNA for the CDR3: TGTGCCGGTCAACTAGCGGGAGGGCCCGGGGAGCTGTTTTTT. The rearrangement uses TRBV30 and TRBJ2-2; 13 bases are shared with TRBD2. V trimming: 8 bases; J trimming: 6 bases; junction bases outside the gene matches: 6. Per germline, CDR1 GTSNPN and CDR2 SVGIG (reference sequence). CDR3 size: 14 residues.

The DNA for the CDR3 is TGTGCCAGCAGCTTACTAGTGTGGACAGGGGTGGACGGACAGCCCCAGCATTTT. Protein sequence: CASSLLVWTGVDGQPQHF. The gene calls are TRBV7-8 and TRBJ1-5, with TRBD1 matching 9 bases. With 2 bases clipped from V and 7 bases from J, the junction kept 15 bases outside the gene matches. CDR1 and CDR2 (germline): SGHVS, FQNEAQ. The CDR3 consists of 18 residues. Full variable domain (outside the CDR3, taken from reference TRBV7-8 and TRBJ1-5): GAGVSQSPRYKVAKRGQDVALRCDPISGHVSLFWYQQALGQGPEFLTYFQNEAQLDKSGLPSDRFFAERPEGSVSTLKIQRTQQEDSAVYLCASSLLVWTGVDGQPQHFGDGTRLSIL.

On this clone itself: A far more abundant clone sits one base away, making this likely a read error. The chain links TRBV2 to TRBJ2-5, with 10 positions matching TRBD2. This CDR3 spans 13 amino acids. Per germline, CDR1 SNHLY and CDR2 FYNNEI. The CDR3 region is CASRLAGTYEQHF. The CDR3 bases are TGTGCCAGCAGACTAGCGGGGACCTACGAGCAGCACTTC. The full variable domain, in which reference TRBV2 and TRBJ2-5 provide the parts outside the CDR3, is EPEVTQTPSHQVTQMGQEVILRCVPISNHLYFYWYRQILGQKVEFLVSFYNNEISEKSEIFDDQFSVERPDGSNFTLKIRSTKLEDSAMYFCASRLAGTYEQHFGPGTRLLVL.